Below are 26 T cell receptor beta chains sequenced from a single sample in a study of blood T cell repertoires in COVID-19. Generated by immunoSEQ multiplex PCR, the TCRdb table keeps only in-frame clones and is missing some. The table has tens of thousands of clones, around 87% seen once. Sequencing was performed on peripheral blood. The source of these receptors is a human donor in a cohort sampled during active COVID-19.

J is TRBJ1-2 and V is TRBV13, with D unresolved. CDR1 PRHDT and CDR2 FYEKMQ come from the germline V gene (reference sequence). The V end was cut by 4 bases, the J end by 7 bases, with 10 bases between. The CDR3 has 12 amino acids. The CDR3 DNA sequence: TGTGCCAGCAGCTCTAGGCGGGGTGGCTACACCTTC. This gives the protein CASSSRRGGYTF.

The gene calls are TRBV10-1 and TRBJ2-3; TRBD1 matches at 7 bases. The ends lost 10 bases at V and 2 bases at J; junction bases unmatched: 6. This CDR3 region has 13 residues. The germline V gene encodes CDR1 WNHNN and CDR2 SYGVQD (reference sequence). The CDR3 nucleotides are TGCGCCACCCGGGACAGTTTCACAGATACGCAGTATTTT. This translates into CATRDSFTDTQYF.

Only one count was recorded for this clone. This chain joins TRBV13 and TRBJ2-1, with TRBD1 matching 8 bases. V lost 4 bases to trimming and J lost 2 bases; unmatched junction nucleotides: 4. This CDR3 has 15 amino acids. CDR1 is PRHDT and CDR2 is FYEKMQ in the germline V gene (reference sequence). The CDR3 here is CASSSGTGPYNEQFF. As DNA, the CDR3 is TGTGCCAGCAGCTCGGGGACAGGTCCCTACAATGAGCAGTTCTTC.

The chain links TRBV19 to TRBJ2-5; the match to TRBD2 covers 11 bases. The ends lost 6 bases at V and 5 bases at J; junction bases unmatched: 8. CDR3 length equals 15 residues. Germline loops: CDR1 LNHDA, CDR2 SQIVND (reference sequence). CDR3: CASRRTSGYLETQYF. DNA of the CDR3: TGTGCCAGTAGGAGGACTAGCGGGTATCTCGAGACCCAGTACTTC.

The CDR3 region is CASRRTVKAFF. CDR3 sequence (DNA): TGTGCCAGCAGGAGGACAGTTAAAGCTTTCTTT. The chain uses TRBV12-3 or TRBV12-4 and TRBJ1-1, with D possibly being TRBD1 (6 bases). The V end lost 6 bases, the J end lost 9 bases, and 11 bases lay between the germline ends. This CDR3 spans 11 amino acids.

This chain uses TRBV6-4 with TRBJ2-7; TRBD2 matches at 10 bases. The CDR3 contains 13 residues. Germline V lookup: CDR1 MRHNA, CDR2 SNTAGT. The V gene end was trimmed by 6 bases and the J gene end by 12 bases; junction bases not matched to a gene: 11. CDR3 loop: CASRDTVSGRLYF. DNA of the CDR3: TGTGCCAGCAGGGATACAGTTAGCGGGAGGTTGTACTTC.

The chain carries TRBV6-5 and TRBJ2-5; 8 bases fit TRBD2. CDR3 size: 15 residues. V lost 6 bases and J lost 9; bases outside the gene matches: 15. CDR1 and CDR2 from the germline V gene are MNHEY and SVGAGI. The CDR3 nucleotides read TGTGCCAGCAGGCCCGGCGCGTCCAGCGGGAGATCCCAGTACTTC. Translating it yields CASRPGASSGRSQYF.

This clone was counted a few times. V and J are TRBV7-3 and TRBJ1-5, with 8 bases fitting TRBD1. The CDR3 length is 17 residues. Germline V gene lookup returns CDR1 SGHTA and CDR2 FQGTGA. V shed 2 bases, J shed 5 bases, and the junction held 11 bases outside the gene matches. CDR3 loop: CASSLRGSDRVDQPQHF. The CDR3 DNA follows: TGTGCCAGCAGCTTACGTGGGTCGGACAGGGTTGATCAGCCCCAGCATTTT.

The V call is TRBV5-1, the J call TRBJ2-2; TRBD1 aligns across 7 bases. The CDR3 is 15 residues long. Germline V gene sequence: CDR1 SGHRS, CDR2 YFSETQ. V lost 8 bases, J lost 1 base, and 8 bases stayed unmatched. The CDR3 region has the DNA TGCGCCAGTAAACAGGGGCCTGAGAACACCGGGGAGCTGTTTTTT. Protein: CASKQGPENTGELFF.

The V call is TRBV9, the J call TRBJ2-3, with TRBD2 as a possible D gene (5 bases). The CDR3 sequence is 15 residues long. Trimming took off 4 bases at V and 2 bases at J, with 14 bases between the two ends. Germline V gene data show CDR1 as SGDLS and CDR2 as YYNGEE. The CDR3 DNA is TGTGCCAGCAGCCCCGGCGGACTTTACACAGATACGCAGTATTTT. Protein sequence: CASSPGGLYTDTQYF.

J is TRBJ2-5 and V is TRBV7-9, with D uncertain. This CDR3 spans 13 amino acids. Looked up from germline, CDR1 is SEHNR and CDR2 is FQNEAQ (reference sequence). Trimming took off 5 bases at V and 9 bases at J, with 16 bases between the two ends. The DNA of the CDR3 is TGTGCCAGCAGCCTCTTAGCTGGATCGGCCCAGTACTTC. Translated: CASSLLAGSAQYF.

This sequence joins TRBV6-9 and TRBJ2-1; D is perhaps TRBD2 (5 bases). The CDR3 sequence is 17 residues long. The V gene's germline CDR1 is MNHGY and CDR2 SVAAGI. Trimming removed 1 base at V and 5 bases at J, with 18 bases between. CDR3 region: CASSYLNPGSQNNEQFF. CDR3 DNA: TGTGCCAGCAGTTATTTAAATCCGGGGTCCCAGAACAATGAGCAGTTCTTC.

The rearrangement uses TRBV21-1 and TRBJ2-3; TRBD1 is the table's D call and was not checked against the DNA. TRBV21-1 corresponds to a pseudogene. CDR3 size: 18 residues. CDR3 DNA: TGTGCCAGCAGCTTTCGACAGGGCCGGACTCCTAGCACAGATACGCAGTATTTT. This codes for CASSFRQGRTPSTDTQYF.

The chain links TRBV28 to TRBJ2-7, with 7 nucleotides matching TRBD1. With 3 bases clipped from V and 3 bases from J, the junction kept 5 bases outside the gene matches. The CDR3 extends over 14 amino acids. Germline-derived CDR1 and CDR2 are MDHEN and SYDVKM. CDR3: CASSFFAGGYEQYF. CDR3 nucleotide sequence: TGTGCCAGCAGTTTTTTCGCAGGGGGCTACGAGCAGTACTTC.

The genes are TRBV28 and TRBJ2-6; D is ambiguous. This CDR3 has 17 residues. Trimming stripped 3 bases from V and 3 bases from J, with 15 bases between. Germline V gives CDR1 MDHEN, CDR2 SYDVKM. CDR3 nucleotide sequence: TGTGCCAGCAGTTTCTCTCTGACCGGAGTTGGGGCCAACGTCCTGACTTTC. Protein product: CASSFSLTGVGANVLTF. Supplemented by reference TRBV28 and TRBJ2-6, the full variable domain reads DVKVTQSSRYLVKRTGEKVFLECVQDMDHENMFWYRQDPGLGLRLIYFSYDVKMKEKGDIPEGYSVSREKKERFSLILESASTNQTSMYLCASSFSLTGVGANVLTFGAGSRLTVL.

The CDR3: CAISESDPGLGYGYTF. The CDR3 bases are TGTGCCATCAGTGAGTCTGATCCGGGGTTGGGGTATGGCTACACCTTC. This chain joins TRBV10-3 and TRBJ1-2; no firm D call. From germline, CDR1 is ENHRY and CDR2 SYGVKD. V was cut by 0 bases and J by 5 bases, with 16 bases left in between. The CDR3 runs to 16 residues.

The chain uses TRBV6-5 and TRBJ2-1, with TRBD1 matching 10 bases. Trimming at V came to 8 bases and at J to 6 bases, leaving 7 bases not matched to a gene. CDR1 and CDR2 from the germline V gene are MNHEY and SVGAGI. The CDR3 spans 14 residues. The CDR3 loop is CASDRDRGSNEQFF. The CDR3 DNA is TGTGCCAGCGACCGGGACAGGGGTTCCAATGAGCAGTTCTTC.

The chain has TRBV21-1 and TRBJ2-3; the D call in the table, TRBD2, was not verified against the DNA. TRBV21-1 is listed as a pseudogene. This CDR3 contains 21 residues. The CDR3 DNA sequence: TGTGCCAGCAGCAAACAACCTAAAAAAAATGCGGGAAGTTCTAGCACAGATACGCAGTATTTT. Its protein is CASSKQPKKNAGSSSTDTQYF.

A remark on this clone: One junction end does not reproduce the germline sequence, and a read error may be involved. This chain joins TRBV4-1 and TRBJ2-5; TRBD2 matches 10 bases. Germline V gene sequence: CDR1 MGHRA, CDR2 YSYEKL. This CDR3 is built from 16 residues. CDR3 amino acids: CASSEEASGSQETQYF. The DNA for the CDR3 is TGCGCCAGCAGCGAAGAGGCTAGCGGGAGCCAAGAGACCCAGTACTTC.

This clone appeared a single time. The J gene is TRBJ1-5, the V gene TRBV28; 7 bases fit TRBD1. J lost 9 bases, V lost 2 bases, and 10 bases had no gene match. There are 15 residues in the CDR3. CDR1 and CDR2 from the germline V gene are MDHEN and SYDVKM. DNA of the CDR3: TGTGCCAGCAGTTTAGGCCCTGGACAGGTAACGCCCCAGCATTTT. It codes for CASSLGPGQVTPQHF.

The genes are TRBV2 and TRBJ2-2; possibly TRBD1 for D (5 bases). The germline CDR1 and CDR2 sequences are SNHLY and FYNNEI. This CDR3 region has 13 residues. V was pared by 6 bases and J by 7 bases, with 12 bases between. DNA for the CDR3: TGTGCCAGCAGGCTACAGGAAATCGGGGAGCTGTTTTTT. This codes for CASRLQEIGELFF.

The chain uses TRBV6-2 or TRBV6-3 and TRBJ2-7; TRBD2 matches 10 bases. The CDR3 spans 14 residues. V was pared by 5 bases and J by 5 bases, with 6 bases of the junction left unmatched. Germline CDR1 MNHEY, CDR2 SVGEGT. DNA for the CDR3: TGTGCCAGCAGTAGACTAGCGGGTACCCACGAGCAGTACTTC. Protein sequence: CASSRLAGTHEQYF.

This chain joins TRBV6-1 and TRBJ2-7; TRBD2 is a possible D gene (5 bases). This CDR3 is built from 16 residues. CDR1 and CDR2 (germline): MNHNS, SASEGT. Trimming took 1 base from V and 2 from J, leaving 15 bases between them. The CDR3 sequence is CASSEEAVIGTYEQYF. The CDR3, as DNA: TGTGCCAGCAGTGAAGAGGCAGTAATCGGGACCTACGAGCAGTACTTC.

Worth noting for this clone: The junction differs from germline at one of its ends, possibly a read error. The chain has TRBV27 and TRBJ2-2, with TRBD2 matching 13 bases. CDR1 MNHEY and CDR2 SMNVEV come from the germline V gene (reference sequence). CDR3 length equals 15 residues. CDR3 amino acids: CACRLAGGNTGELFF. CDR3 nucleotides: TGTGCCTGCAGACTAGCGGGAGGGAACACCGGGGAGCTGTTTTTT.

In its sample, this clone was seen once. V gene TRBV9 combines with J gene TRBJ2-3; 13 positions agree with TRBD2. CDR3 length equals 18 residues. V shed 2 bases and J 4 bases; nucleotides not matched to a gene: 10. CDR1 is SGDLS, CDR2 YYNGEE, per germline. The CDR3 DNA reads as TGTGCCAGCAGCGTCCGCGGACTAGCGGGAGCGGGGTCAGATACGCAGTATTTT. Its translation: CASSVRGLAGAGSDTQYF. Variable domain in full (rest from reference TRBV9 and TRBJ2-3): DSGVTQTPKHLITATGQRVTLRCSPRSGDLSVYWYQQSLDQGLQFLIQYYNGEERAKGNILERFSAQQFPDLHSELNLSSLELGDSALYFCASSVRGLAGAGSDTQYFGPGTRLTVL.

This clone was counted a few times. The V call is TRBV10-1, the J call TRBJ2-2; 10 bases align to TRBD2. The V gene's germline CDR1 is WNHNN and CDR2 SYGVQD (reference sequence). The length of the CDR3 is 15 residues. V shed 5 bases, J shed 1 base, and the junction held 1 base outside the gene matches. In DNA, the CDR3 is TGCGCCAGCAGTAGGACTAGCGGGAACACCGGGGAGCTGTTTTTT. Amino acids: CASSRTSGNTGELFF.